This T cell receptor beta chain was identified in a study of CD8 T cells in Susac syndrome. Study-wide findings and caveats: The study recognized that the number of individuals in its TCR sequencing and HLA analysis was relatively small.

Sequencing of TCR beta drew on CD8+ and CD4+ T cells from blood. The CDR3 is 17 amino acids. The trim removed 5 bases at V and 1 base at J, leaving 9 bases unmatched. CDR1 and CDR2 (germline): SGHTA, FQGNSA. Random hexamers were used to reverse transcribe the RNA input (about 0.5 to 1 ug). It was immunoSEQ multiplex PCR that amplified TCR beta CDR3 across 54 Vbeta and 13 Jbeta. MiXCR was run by TCRdb on the immunoSEQ multiplex PCR reads, yielding one entry per CDR3 protein. The table lists about 290,000 distinct CDR3 sequences, about nine tenths of them singletons. Turning to this clonotype: Its specificity is unknown.

This TCR was sampled from a human donor with multiple sclerosis. V is TRBV7-2 and J is TRBJ2-3, with 10 bases aligning to TRBD2. What was sequenced was CD8+ T cells from PBMCs. CDR3 sequence (DNA): TGTGCCAGCAGCCATCTCCTAGCGGGAGTAGGCACAGATACGCAGTATTTT. Encoded protein: CASSHLLAGVGTDTQYF.